Sequencing of this T cell receptor beta chain was carried out in a study of T cell responses to AZD1222 COVID-19 vaccine. Study at large: Pooled together were second doses at about 4 or about 12 weeks. Whole-study results and caveats: Among the donors, most were white British and more were female, and clonal diversity was possibly underestimated. Repertoires in all cases were sampled only once the peak T cell response had passed. The span of vaccine-associated CD4 TCRs extended across spike, with dominance at 160-218 and 743-854.

This clone came up once. As yet, its antigen is unknown. Using immunoSEQ multiplex PCR, the repertoire was profiled, and TCRdb retains in-frame clones only, with some absent. Of 100,000 to 150,000 clones detected, about 90% appear once; the ten largest clones hold more than 13%. This CDR3 region has 14 residues. V was clipped by 5 bases and J by 2 bases, with 9 bases between them. CDR1 and CDR2 (germline): SGHTA, FQGNSA. The sequencing here drew on peripheral blood, taken on day 0 of AZD1222 vaccination. This TCR was sampled from an adult in good health. The chain couples TRBV7-2 to TRBJ2-2; D may match TRBD1 or TRBD2 (5 bases each). Written as DNA, the CDR3 is TGTGCCAGCAGCCTCGGGACCAACACCGGGGAGCTGTTTTTT. It encodes CASSLGTNTGELFF.